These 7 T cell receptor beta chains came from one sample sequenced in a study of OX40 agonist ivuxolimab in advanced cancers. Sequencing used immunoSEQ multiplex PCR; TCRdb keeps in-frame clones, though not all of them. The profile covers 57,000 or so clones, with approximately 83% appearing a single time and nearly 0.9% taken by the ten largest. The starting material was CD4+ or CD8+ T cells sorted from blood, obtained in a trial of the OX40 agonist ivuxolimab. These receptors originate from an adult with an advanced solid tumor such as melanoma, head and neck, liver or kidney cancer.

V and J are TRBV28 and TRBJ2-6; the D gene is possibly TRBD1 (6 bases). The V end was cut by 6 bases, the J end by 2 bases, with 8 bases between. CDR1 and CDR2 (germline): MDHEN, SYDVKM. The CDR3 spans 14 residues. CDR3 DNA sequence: TGTGCCAGCAGAACAGGGACTGGGGCCAACGTCCTGACTTTC. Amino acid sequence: CASRTGTGANVLTF.

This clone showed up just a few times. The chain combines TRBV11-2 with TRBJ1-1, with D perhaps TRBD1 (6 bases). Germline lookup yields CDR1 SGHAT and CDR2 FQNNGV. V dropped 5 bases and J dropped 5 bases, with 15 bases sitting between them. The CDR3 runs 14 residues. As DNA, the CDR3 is TGTGCCAGCAGCCCCAGGGGAGGGAGGACTGAAGCTTTCTTT. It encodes CASSPRGGRTEAFF. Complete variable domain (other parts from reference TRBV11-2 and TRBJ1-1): EAGVAQSPRYKIIEKRQSVAFWCNPISGHATLYWYQQILGQGPKLLIQFQNNGVVDDSQLPKDRFSAERLKGVDSTLKIQPAKLEDSAVYLCASSPRGGRTEAFFGQGTRLTVV.

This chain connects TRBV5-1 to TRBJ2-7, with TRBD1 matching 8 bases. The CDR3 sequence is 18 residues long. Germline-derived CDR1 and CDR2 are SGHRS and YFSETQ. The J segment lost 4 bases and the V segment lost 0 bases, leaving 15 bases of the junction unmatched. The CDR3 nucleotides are TGCGCCAGCAGCTTGGGACAGGGGCGAATGATCTCGGGATACGAGCAGTACTTC. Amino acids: CASSLGQGRMISGYEQYF.

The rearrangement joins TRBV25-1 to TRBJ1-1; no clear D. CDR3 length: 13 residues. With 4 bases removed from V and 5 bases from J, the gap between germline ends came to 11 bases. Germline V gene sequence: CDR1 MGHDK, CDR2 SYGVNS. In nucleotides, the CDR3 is TGTGCCAGCAGTGGAGGAAGTGGGACTGAAGCTTTCTTT. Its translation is CASSGGSGTEAFF. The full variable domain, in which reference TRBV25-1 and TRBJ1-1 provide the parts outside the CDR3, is EADIYQTPRYLVIGTGKKITLECSQTMGHDKMYWYQQDPGMELHLIHYSYGVNSTEKGDLSSESTVSRIRTEHFPLTLESARPSHTSQYLCASSGGSGTEAFFGQGTRLTVV.

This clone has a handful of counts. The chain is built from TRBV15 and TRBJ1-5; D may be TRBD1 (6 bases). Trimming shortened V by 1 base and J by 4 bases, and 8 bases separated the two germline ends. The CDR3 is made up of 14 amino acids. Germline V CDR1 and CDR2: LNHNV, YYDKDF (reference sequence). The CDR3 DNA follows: TGTGCCACCAGCAGAGGGGGGCAGAATCAGCCCCAGCATTTT. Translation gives CATSRGGQNQPQHF.

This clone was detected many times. Here the CDR3 DNA reads TGCGCCAGCAATCCGACTAGGGGAGAAAAACTGTTTTTT. It encodes CASNPTRGEKLFF. The V call is TRBV10-2, the J call TRBJ1-4; tentatively, D is TRBD1 (5 bases). Trimming took 7 bases from V and 8 from J, leaving 14 bases between them. The CDR3 runs 13 residues. Germline CDR1 WSHSY, CDR2 SAAADI.

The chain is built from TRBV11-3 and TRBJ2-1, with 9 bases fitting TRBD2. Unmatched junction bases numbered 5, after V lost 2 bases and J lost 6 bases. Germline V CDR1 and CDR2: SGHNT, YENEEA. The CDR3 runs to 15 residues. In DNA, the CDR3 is TGTGCCAGCAGCTTATTTAGCGGGAGTGGCAATGAGCAGTTCTTC. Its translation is CASSLFSGSGNEQFF.